This TCR beta chain was recovered during a study of cytomegalovirus exposure and HLA in healthy donors. Trimming left V 2 bases short and J 4 bases short, with 11 bases between. The CDR3 loop spans 14 amino acids. Germline V CDR1 and CDR2: SGHTA, FQGNSA. As regards this clone: Its antigen is currently unknown.

Study findings and constraints: Analysis was carried out at a later point, and it linked a missense DCLRE1C variant to TCR beta V- and J-gene trimming. TCR beta chains numbering some 160 were designated cytomegalovirus-associated.

PCR involved 60 Vbeta and 13 Jbeta primers. TCRdb's table, derived via immunoSEQ multiplex PCR, lists solely in-frame clones and lacks some. This specimen shows around 77,000 clones; the ten leading clones hold roughly an eighth. This chain connects TRBV7-2 to TRBJ1-2; no clear D. Sequencing input: PBMCs. The source is a man between 45 and 60 years old in good health and CMV-seropositive. CDR3: CASSLRPESYGYTF. The CDR3 coding sequence is TGTGCCAGCAGCTTAAGGCCGGAGAGCTATGGCTACACCTTC.